A selection of T cell receptor beta chains follows, all from one sample in a study of blood T cell repertoires in COVID-19. The assay was immunoSEQ multiplex PCR, and TCRdb's table has in-frame clones only and misses some. The sample records 120,000 to 150,000 clones, more than 65% being singletons. Material: peripheral blood. Receptors originate from a man aged 55-75 years with acute or convalescent COVID-19. CDR3s include the opening cysteine and the closing phenylalanine or tryptophan. Each record gives: D gene, clone size, J gene, V gene, CDR3 DNA, CDR3 protein. D genes are given only for firm matches. Rows give clone size only sometimes, using once, few, many, or a class for an expanded clone.

D gene: -
clone size: -
J gene: TRBJ1-5
V gene: TRBV10-3
CDR3 DNA: TGTGCCATCAGTGAGTACACCGATCAGCCCCAGCATTTT
CDR3 protein: CAISEYTDQPQHF

D gene: TRBD1
clone size: few
J gene: TRBJ1-5
V gene: TRBV28
CDR3 DNA: TGTGCCAGCAGCTCGGACAGGGGGCTTGGGCGGCCCCAGCATTTT
CDR3 protein: CASSSDRGLGRPQHF

D gene: TRBD2
clone size: -
J gene: TRBJ2-7
V gene: TRBV11-2
CDR3 DNA: TGTGCCAGCAGCCGGGGGCTAGCGGGGACCTACGAGCAGTACTTC
CDR3 protein: CASSRGLAGTYEQYF

D gene: TRBD2
clone size: -
J gene: TRBJ2-3
V gene: TRBV19
CDR3 DNA: TGTGCCAGTAGTATTGCAAGCGGGAGCAGGGTTGGTCAGGATACGCAGTATTTT
CDR3 protein: CASSIASGSRVGQDTQYF

D gene: -
clone size: -
J gene: TRBJ1-6
V gene: TRBV2
CDR3 DNA: TGTGCCAGCAGTGGGACATCCCAGGGGTCTTATAATTCACCCCTCCACTTT
CDR3 protein: CASSGTSQGSYNSPLHF

D gene: TRBD1
clone size: few
J gene: TRBJ1-2
V gene: TRBV5-6
CDR3 DNA: TGTGCCAGCAGCCCAGGGGGCCCCAACTATGGCTACACCTTC
CDR3 protein: CASSPGGPNYGYTF

D gene: TRBD2
clone size: -
J gene: TRBJ2-7
V gene: TRBV25-1
CDR3 DNA: TGTGCCAGCAGTGAAGGAGGCGGGAGTATTCAGTACTTC
CDR3 protein: CASSEGGGSIQYF

D gene: -
clone size: -
J gene: TRBJ1-2
V gene: TRBV28
CDR3 DNA: TGTGCCAGCAGGAAGTTGGGGGGAGCGCTAAACTATGGCTACACCTTC
CDR3 protein: CASRKLGGALNYGYTF

D gene: TRBD1
clone size: -
J gene: TRBJ1-1
V gene: TRBV11-2
CDR3 DNA: TGTGCCAGCAGCATCCAGGGGGCGGGCGCTGAAGCTTTCTTT
CDR3 protein: CASSIQGAGAEAFF

D gene: -
clone size: -
J gene: TRBJ1-2
V gene: TRBV28
CDR3 DNA: TGTGCCAGCAGTCAACACGGTGGGCAGGTCTATGGCTACACCTTC
CDR3 protein: CASSQHGGQVYGYTF

D gene: -
clone size: -
J gene: TRBJ2-7
V gene: TRBV7-2
CDR3 DNA: TGTGCCAGCAGCTTAGGGCCAGGGGAAGGACTAGGCCACGAGCAGTACTTC
CDR3 protein: CASSLGPGEGLGHEQYF

D gene: -
clone size: -
J gene: TRBJ1-6
V gene: TRBV7-2
CDR3 DNA: TGTGCCAGCAGCGTGGGCCAGGGAAGTTCACCCCTCCACTTT
CDR3 protein: CASSVGQGSSPLHF

D gene: -
clone size: once
J gene: TRBJ2-2
V gene: TRBV7-3
CDR3 DNA: TGTGCCAGCAGCCGGGACAACGCGAACACCGGGGAGCTGTTTTTT
CDR3 protein: CASSRDNANTGELFF

D gene: TRBD2
clone size: -
J gene: TRBJ2-3
V gene: TRBV19
CDR3 DNA: TGTGCCAGTGCCGGACGGACTAGCGGCACAGATACGCAGTATTTT
CDR3 protein: CASAGRTSGTDTQYF

D gene: TRBD1
clone size: few
J gene: TRBJ1-3
V gene: TRBV4-1
CDR3 DNA: TGCGCCAGCAGCCCGGGACAGGGGGCGTCTGGAAACACCATATATTTT
CDR3 protein: CASSPGQGASGNTIYF